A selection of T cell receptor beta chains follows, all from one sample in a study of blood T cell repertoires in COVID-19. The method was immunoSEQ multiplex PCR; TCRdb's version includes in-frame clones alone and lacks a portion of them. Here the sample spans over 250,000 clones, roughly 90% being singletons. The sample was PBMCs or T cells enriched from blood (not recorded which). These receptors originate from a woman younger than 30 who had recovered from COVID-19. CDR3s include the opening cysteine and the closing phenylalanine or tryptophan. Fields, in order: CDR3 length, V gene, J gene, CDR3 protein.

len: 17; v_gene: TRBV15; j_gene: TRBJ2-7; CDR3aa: CATSRDFYRGKAYEQYF
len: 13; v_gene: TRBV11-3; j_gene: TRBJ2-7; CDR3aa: CASSSRDSYEQYF
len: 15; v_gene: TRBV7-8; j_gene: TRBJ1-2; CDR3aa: CASSLVQGSSYGYTF
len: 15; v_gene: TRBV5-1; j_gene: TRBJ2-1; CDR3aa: CASSPSGRAGDEQFF
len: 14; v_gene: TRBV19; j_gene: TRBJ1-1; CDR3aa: CASSQQGKVTEAFF
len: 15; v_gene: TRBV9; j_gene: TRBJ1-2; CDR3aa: CASSPPGYFDYGYTF
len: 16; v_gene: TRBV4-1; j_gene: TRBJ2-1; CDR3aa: CASSRGLAGGLDEQFF
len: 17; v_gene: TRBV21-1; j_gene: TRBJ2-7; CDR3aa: CASSKEASGRAWYEQYF
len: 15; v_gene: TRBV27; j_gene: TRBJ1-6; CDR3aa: CASSWVTGGRTPLHF
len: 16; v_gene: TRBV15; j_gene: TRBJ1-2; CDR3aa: CATSRDVKGANYGYTF
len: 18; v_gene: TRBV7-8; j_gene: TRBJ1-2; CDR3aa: CASSEAGTGYFGGHGYTF